This TCR beta chain was found in a study of shared clonotypes between healthy human individuals. Overall study context: Each donor's CD8 memory used one plate, CD8 naive two, each CD4 subset three.

The study's findings and limits: Sharing across several donors was seen in 4.5% to 5.5% of naive CD4 clonotypes. Sampling covered blood only; tissue repertoires likely differ.

The CDR3 totals 14 residues. With 7 bases clipped from V and 3 bases from J, the junction kept 7 bases outside the gene matches. Germline CDR1 and CDR2: MNHNY and SVGAGI (reference sequence). When replicate PCRs were run on sorted subsets, they used about 200 ng DNA, tens of thousands of T cell genomes. Generated by immunoSEQ multiplex PCR, the TCRdb table keeps only in-frame clones and is missing some. The table lists 2,500,000 or so clones, approximately 92% of them singletons. Worth noting for this clone: What it recognizes is unknown.

The chain is built from TRBV6-6 and TRBJ2-7; 9 bases line up with TRBD1. The TCR was taken from a young man in good health. Sequenced input: naive CD4+ T cells sorted from blood. Subset described: CD45RA+ positively selected. The CDR3 reads CASTAGTGLYEQYF. The CDR3 region has the DNA TGTGCCAGCACCGCGGGGACAGGGCTCTACGAGCAGTACTTC.